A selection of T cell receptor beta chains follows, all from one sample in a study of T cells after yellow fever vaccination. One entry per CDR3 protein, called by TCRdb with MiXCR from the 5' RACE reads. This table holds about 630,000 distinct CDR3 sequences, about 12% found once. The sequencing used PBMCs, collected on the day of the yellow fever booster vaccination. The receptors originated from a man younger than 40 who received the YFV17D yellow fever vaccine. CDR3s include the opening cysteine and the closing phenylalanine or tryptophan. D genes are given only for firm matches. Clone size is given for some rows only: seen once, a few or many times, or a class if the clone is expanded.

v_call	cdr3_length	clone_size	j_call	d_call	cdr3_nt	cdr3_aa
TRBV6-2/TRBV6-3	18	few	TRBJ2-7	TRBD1	TGTGCCAGCAGTTTCCGAAGGACAGGCGAGGTGGGTCCAAACGAGCAGTACTTC	CASSFRRTGEVGPNEQYF
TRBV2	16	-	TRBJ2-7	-	TGTGCCAGCCTTGCCGGGACATCAACGATTGGGTACGAGCAGTACTTC	CASLAGTSTIGYEQYF
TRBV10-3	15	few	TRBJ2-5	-	TGTGCCATCAGTGAGTTGGGGGGAAGTCAAGAGACCCAGTACTTC	CAISELGGSQETQYF
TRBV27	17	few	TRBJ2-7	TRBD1	TGTGCCAGCAGTTTAAGTAGTCCATCGGGACAGGGCTACGAGCAGTACTTC	CASSLSSPSGQGYEQYF
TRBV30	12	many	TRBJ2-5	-	TGTGCCTCCTTTGGGGGGATCGGGACCCAGTACTTC	CASFGGIGTQYF
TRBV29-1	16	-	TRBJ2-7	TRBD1	TGCAGCGTTGAAGGACGACAGGGGGCCGGTCCCTACGAGCAGTACTTC	CSVEGRQGAGPYEQYF
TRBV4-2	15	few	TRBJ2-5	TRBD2	TGTGCCAGCAGCCAAAATGCCGGGACTAAAGAGACCCAGTACTTC	CASSQNAGTKETQYF
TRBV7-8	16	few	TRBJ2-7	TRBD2	TGTGCCAGCAGCCGGAGCCTAGCGGGTGGCTCCTACGAGCAGTACTTC	CASSRSLAGGSYEQYF
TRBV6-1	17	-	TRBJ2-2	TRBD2	TGTGCCAGCAGCCAAAGCCGGGGAGGGCCCTCTGGCGGGGAGCTGTTTTTT	CASSQSRGGPSGGELFF
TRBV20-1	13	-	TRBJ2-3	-	TGCAGTGCTAGATGGGGGGTTTCGGGCAGGCAGTATTTT	CSARWGVSGRQYF
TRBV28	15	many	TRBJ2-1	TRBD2	TGTGCCAGCATGGATTGGCGGGAGGGCCAGTATGAGCAGTTCTTC	CASMDWREGQYEQFF